The 25 T cell receptor beta chains listed next were all sequenced from one sample in a study of shared clonotypes between healthy human individuals. Here immunoSEQ multiplex PCR was the method, and the copy in TCRdb shows in-frame clones only, minus some. The sample has under 200,000 clones, approximately 92% seen once. Material: naive CD4+ T cells sorted from blood. Regarding subset: CD45RA+ positively selected. The receptors derive from a woman in her twenties or thirties in good health.

This clone was picked up one time. The chain carries TRBV7-2 and TRBJ2-3, with D possibly being TRBD1 (5 bases). The V gene's germline CDR1 is SGHTA and CDR2 FQGNSA. The CDR3 is made up of 17 amino acids. V was shortened by 6 bases and J by 2 bases, with 21 bases between the two germline ends. CDR3 sequence: CASSPAQGLGNTDTQYF. The CDR3 bases are TGTGCCAGCAGTCCAGCCCAGGGTCTGGGAAACACAGATACGCAGTATTTT.

CDR3 nucleotide sequence: TGTGCCAGCAGCTCAGGGGGCGCTGGGGCCAACGTCCTGACTTTC. Translation gives CASSSGGAGANVLTF. J is TRBJ2-6 and V is TRBV7-3; 8 positions match TRBD1. Germline CDR1 and CDR2: SGHTA and FQGTGA. CDR3 length equals 15 residues. The J segment lost 2 bases and the V segment lost 4 bases, leaving 1 base of the junction unmatched.

This sequence joins TRBV6-6 and TRBJ1-4; D gene uncertain. The V end lost 6 bases, the J end lost 4 bases, and 12 bases lay between the germline ends. Germline CDR1 is MNHNY and CDR2 is SVGAGI (reference sequence). This CDR3 region has 14 residues. The CDR3 sequence is CASSRGFNNEKLFF. The CDR3 coding sequence is TGTGCCAGCAGCCGAGGGTTTAATAATGAAAAACTGTTTTTT.

The chain is built from TRBV7-9 and TRBJ1-2, with D unresolved. Trimming removed 2 bases at V and 7 bases at J, with 11 bases between. Germline CDR1 and CDR2: SEHNR and FQNEAQ (reference sequence). This CDR3 has 13 amino acids. In DNA form, the CDR3 reads TGTGCCAGCAGCTTAAATACAGACCTTGGCTACACCTTC. Translating it yields CASSLNTDLGYTF.

The chain links TRBV5-1 to TRBJ1-2, with D possibly matching TRBD1 (6 bases). V dropped 4 bases and J dropped 6 bases, with 13 bases sitting between them. Per germline, CDR1 SGHRS and CDR2 YFSETQ. The CDR3 totals 13 residues. This chain's CDR3 is CASSGGQSDGYTF. The CDR3 DNA follows: TGCGCCAGCAGCGGAGGACAGAGCGATGGCTACACCTTC.

The chain uses TRBV5-1 and TRBJ1-4, with 10 positions matching TRBD1. The V gene's germline CDR1 is SGHRS and CDR2 YFSETQ. The CDR3 consists of 15 residues. After removal of 0 bases from V and 5 bases from J, the junction contained 1 base not matched to a gene. The CDR3 DNA follows: TGCGCCAGCAGCTTGGGGACAGGGGGAAATGAAAAACTGTTTTTT. Residues: CASSLGTGGNEKLFF.

This sequence joins TRBV30 and TRBJ1-3; D is ambiguous. The V gene lost 8 bases and the J gene lost 2 bases, with 13 bases spanning the gap. The germline V gene encodes CDR1 GTSNPN and CDR2 SVGIG (reference sequence). The CDR3 contains 13 residues. The CDR3 protein is CALFIGPGNTIYF. The CDR3 DNA reads as TGTGCCCTATTTATCGGCCCTGGAAACACCATATATTTT.

The chain has TRBV7-8 and TRBJ2-3, with TRBD1 matching over 7 bases. This CDR3 contains 19 residues. J was trimmed by 2 bases and V by 2 bases; bases with no gene match: 16. Germline V gene sequence: CDR1 SGHVS, CDR2 FQNEAQ. CDR3 amino acids: CASSLQRNRGTEITDTQYF. The CDR3 region has the DNA TGTGCCAGCAGCTTACAGAGGAACCGAGGGACAGAGATCACAGATACGCAGTATTTT.

This chain joins TRBV27 and TRBJ1-4, with 10 positions matching TRBD1. The V gene end was trimmed by 4 bases and the J gene end by 7 bases; junction bases not matched to a gene: 12. The CDR3 runs 17 residues. The germline gives CDR1 MNHEY, CDR2 SMNVEV (reference sequence). CDR3 DNA sequence: TGTGCCAGCAGTTGGACAGGGGGTAGTAATGTTGTTGAAAAACTGTTTTTT. It yields the protein CASSWTGGSNVVEKLFF. The whole variable domain, filled in from reference TRBV27 and TRBJ1-4, reads EAQVTQNPRYLITVTGKKLTVTCSQNMNHEYMSWYRQDPGLGLRQIYYSMNVEVTDKGDVPEGYKVSRKEKRNFPLILESPSPNQTSLYFCASSWTGGSNVVEKLFFGSGTQLSVL.

This chain links TRBV5-8 with TRBJ2-1; 9 bases line up with TRBD1. The germline V gene has CDR1 SGHTS and CDR2 YDEGEE. CDR3 length: 15 amino acids. Germline trimming cut 0 bases from V and 4 bases from J; bases unmatched to any gene: 2. DNA for the CDR3: TGTGCCAGCAGCTTGGACAGGGGGCAGTACAATGAGCAGTTCTTC. This gives the protein CASSLDRGQYNEQFF. Combining the CDR3 with reference TRBV5-8 and TRBJ2-1 gives the whole variable domain EAGVTQSPTHLIKTRGQQATLRCSPISGHTSVYWYQQALGLGLQFLLWYDEGEERNRGNFPPRFSGRQFPNYSSELNVNALELEDSALYLCASSLDRGQYNEQFFGPGTRLTVL.

Of note for this clone: The sample carries other DNA sequences with the same CDR3. The V gene is TRBV30, the J gene TRBJ1-5, with no clear D. The CDR3 length is 13 residues. Per germline, CDR1 GTSNPN and CDR2 SVGIG (reference sequence). Trimming cost V 1 base and J 4 bases, with 8 bases left between them. CDR3: CAWSDGGNQPQHF. In DNA form, the CDR3 reads TGTGCCTGGAGTGATGGAGGGAATCAGCCCCAGCATTTT.

V usage is TRBV7-2 and J usage is TRBJ2-3; the D is unclear. The germline V gene encodes CDR1 SGHTA and CDR2 FQGNSA. Trimming took 2 bases from V and 4 from J, leaving 4 bases between them. This CDR3 is 12 amino acids long. The CDR3 here is CASSLSSDTQYF. The DNA for the CDR3 is TGTGCCAGCAGCTTATCATCAGATACGCAGTATTTT. The whole variable domain, filled in from reference TRBV7-2 and TRBJ2-3, reads GAGVSQSPSNKVTEKGKDVELRCDPISGHTALYWYRQSLGQGLEFLIYFQGNSAPDKSGLPSDRFSAERTGGSVSTLTIQRTQQEDSAVYLCASSLSSDTQYFGPGTRLTVL.

The rearrangement links TRBV18 to TRBJ2-5, with 8 bases identical to TRBD2. Near its end, the DNA agrees better with TRBJ2-7, so the J call may be wrong. Germline-derived CDR1 and CDR2 are KGHSH and LQKENI. The CDR3 has 15 amino acids. In DNA form, the CDR3 reads TGTGCCAGCTCAGCATCGGGAGGGGGGCCCTACGAGCAGTACTTC. It translates to CASSASGGGPYEQYF.

The rearrangement uses TRBV19 and TRBJ1-3; D gene ambiguous. CDR1 and CDR2 (germline): LNHDA, SQIVND (reference sequence). V lost 7 bases, J lost 7 bases, and 11 bases lay in between. CDR3 length equals 12 residues. CDR3 sequence: CASTEQRNTIYF. The CDR3 DNA reads TGTGCCAGTACGGAACAGAGGAACACCATATATTTT.

This chain uses TRBV20-1 with TRBJ2-7; tentatively, D is TRBD1 (6 bases). Deletions cut 7 bases from V and 4 bases from J, with 11 bases between. The CDR3 loop spans 11 amino acids. Germline V CDR1 and CDR2: DFQATT, SNEGSKA (reference sequence). CDR3 coding DNA: TGCAGTGTTGACAGGAAGTACGAGCAGTACTTC. This sequence encodes CSVDRKYEQYF.

CDR3 loop: CASRDRGNYGYTF. CDR3 DNA sequence: TGTGCGAGCAGGGACAGGGGTAACTATGGCTACACCTTC. The rearrangement links TRBV21-1 to TRBJ1-2; the table's D gene call, TRBD1, was not cross checked with the DNA. TRBV21-1 corresponds to a pseudogene. The CDR3 spans 13 residues.

This clone was counted only a few times. The chain combines TRBV28 with TRBJ1-2; 12 positions match TRBD1. V lost 5 bases to trimming and J lost 8 bases; unmatched junction nucleotides: 6. The CDR3 has 14 amino acids. Germline CDR1 is MDHEN and CDR2 is SYDVKM. In DNA, the CDR3 is TGTGCCAGCAGTCCCGGGACAGGGGGCGTCGGCTACACCTTC. Its protein is CASSPGTGGVGYTF.

On this clone: The sample carries other DNA sequences with the same CDR3. CDR3 sequence (DNA): TGTGCCAGCTCACCAGGACTCCAAGAGACCCAGTACTTC. This sequence encodes CASSPGLQETQYF. The chain has TRBV18 and TRBJ2-5; possibly TRBD2 for D (5 bases). In germline, CDR1 is KGHSH, CDR2 LQKENI. The V and J ends lost 2 bases and 1 base respectively, with 5 bases between them. The CDR3 contains 13 residues.

CDR3 sequence: CASSIPGQGGEQYF. As DNA, the CDR3 is TGTGCCAGTAGTATCCCGGGACAGGGTGGCGAGCAGTACTTC. The rearrangement uses TRBV19 and TRBJ2-7; 9 bases are shared with TRBD1. The V segment lost 3 bases and the J segment 6 bases; nucleotides outside the gene matches: 6. The CDR3 runs 14 residues. The germline V gene encodes CDR1 LNHDA and CDR2 SQIVND (reference sequence).

This clone was counted once. The J gene is TRBJ2-5, the V gene TRBV5-4, with TRBD1 matching 7 bases. Germline CDR1 and CDR2: SGHNT and YYREEE (reference sequence). This CDR3 comprises 15 residues. With 5 bases clipped from V and 7 bases from J, the junction kept 14 bases outside the gene matches. CDR3 in amino acids: CASSQTGTVVGTQYF. For the CDR3, the DNA is TGTGCCAGCAGTCAGACCGGGACAGTGGTAGGGACCCAGTACTTC.

V usage is TRBV2 and J usage is TRBJ2-3; 9 bases line up with TRBD2. The length of the CDR3 is 16 residues. CDR1 is SNHLY and CDR2 is FYNNEI in the germline V gene. V lost 5 bases to trimming and J lost 4 bases; unmatched junction nucleotides: 10. The CDR3 region has the DNA TGTGCCAGCAGTCCGGGGGCTAGCGGGGTCGCAGATACGCAGTATTTT. This codes for CASSPGASGVADTQYF.

The CDR3 sequence is CASSPTSFYGYTF. The CDR3 DNA reads as TGTGCCAGCAGTCCCACCTCCTTTTATGGCTACACCTTC. This chain connects TRBV27 to TRBJ1-2; no clear D gene. The CDR3 is 13 residues long. Per the germline V gene, CDR1 is MNHEY and CDR2 is SMNVEV (reference sequence). Trimming pared 5 bases from V and 5 bases from J, leaving 12 bases between.

A few counts support this clone. The V and J genes are TRBV28 and TRBJ1-5; D gene uncertain. Germline loops: CDR1 MDHEN, CDR2 SYDVKM. Trimming left V 5 bases short and J 7 bases short, with 3 bases between. This CDR3 spans 10 amino acids. The CDR3 DNA follows: TGTGCCAGCAGTAAACAGCCCCAGCATTTT. Translating it yields CASSKQPQHF. Using reference TRBV28 and TRBJ1-5 for the parts outside the CDR3, the full variable domain is DVKVTQSSRYLVKRTGEKVFLECVQDMDHENMFWYRQDPGLGLRLIYFSYDVKMKEKGDIPEGYSVSREKKERFSLILESASTNQTSMYLCASSKQPQHFGDGTRLSIL.

The V gene is TRBV6-6, the J gene TRBJ1-5, with a weak D call TRBD1 (5 bases). CDR1 is MNHNY, CDR2 SVGAGI, per germline (reference sequence). V gave up 8 bases and J gave up 2 bases, with 19 bases separating them. The CDR3 sequence is 16 residues long. The CDR3 region is CASGSQEKGGNQPQHF. The CDR3 DNA sequence: TGTGCCAGCGGGTCACAGGAAAAGGGAGGCAATCAGCCCCAGCATTTT.

V gene TRBV19 combines with J gene TRBJ2-5; TRBD1 aligns across 10 bases. The last part of the DNA fits TRBJ2-7 better; the J call may be wrong. CDR3 length equals 15 residues. The germline CDR1 and CDR2 sequences are LNHDA and SQIVND (reference sequence). CDR3 region: CASNTKSGTGVEQYF. CDR3 DNA sequence: TGTGCCAGCAACACCAAGTCCGGGACAGGGGTCGAGCAGTACTTC.